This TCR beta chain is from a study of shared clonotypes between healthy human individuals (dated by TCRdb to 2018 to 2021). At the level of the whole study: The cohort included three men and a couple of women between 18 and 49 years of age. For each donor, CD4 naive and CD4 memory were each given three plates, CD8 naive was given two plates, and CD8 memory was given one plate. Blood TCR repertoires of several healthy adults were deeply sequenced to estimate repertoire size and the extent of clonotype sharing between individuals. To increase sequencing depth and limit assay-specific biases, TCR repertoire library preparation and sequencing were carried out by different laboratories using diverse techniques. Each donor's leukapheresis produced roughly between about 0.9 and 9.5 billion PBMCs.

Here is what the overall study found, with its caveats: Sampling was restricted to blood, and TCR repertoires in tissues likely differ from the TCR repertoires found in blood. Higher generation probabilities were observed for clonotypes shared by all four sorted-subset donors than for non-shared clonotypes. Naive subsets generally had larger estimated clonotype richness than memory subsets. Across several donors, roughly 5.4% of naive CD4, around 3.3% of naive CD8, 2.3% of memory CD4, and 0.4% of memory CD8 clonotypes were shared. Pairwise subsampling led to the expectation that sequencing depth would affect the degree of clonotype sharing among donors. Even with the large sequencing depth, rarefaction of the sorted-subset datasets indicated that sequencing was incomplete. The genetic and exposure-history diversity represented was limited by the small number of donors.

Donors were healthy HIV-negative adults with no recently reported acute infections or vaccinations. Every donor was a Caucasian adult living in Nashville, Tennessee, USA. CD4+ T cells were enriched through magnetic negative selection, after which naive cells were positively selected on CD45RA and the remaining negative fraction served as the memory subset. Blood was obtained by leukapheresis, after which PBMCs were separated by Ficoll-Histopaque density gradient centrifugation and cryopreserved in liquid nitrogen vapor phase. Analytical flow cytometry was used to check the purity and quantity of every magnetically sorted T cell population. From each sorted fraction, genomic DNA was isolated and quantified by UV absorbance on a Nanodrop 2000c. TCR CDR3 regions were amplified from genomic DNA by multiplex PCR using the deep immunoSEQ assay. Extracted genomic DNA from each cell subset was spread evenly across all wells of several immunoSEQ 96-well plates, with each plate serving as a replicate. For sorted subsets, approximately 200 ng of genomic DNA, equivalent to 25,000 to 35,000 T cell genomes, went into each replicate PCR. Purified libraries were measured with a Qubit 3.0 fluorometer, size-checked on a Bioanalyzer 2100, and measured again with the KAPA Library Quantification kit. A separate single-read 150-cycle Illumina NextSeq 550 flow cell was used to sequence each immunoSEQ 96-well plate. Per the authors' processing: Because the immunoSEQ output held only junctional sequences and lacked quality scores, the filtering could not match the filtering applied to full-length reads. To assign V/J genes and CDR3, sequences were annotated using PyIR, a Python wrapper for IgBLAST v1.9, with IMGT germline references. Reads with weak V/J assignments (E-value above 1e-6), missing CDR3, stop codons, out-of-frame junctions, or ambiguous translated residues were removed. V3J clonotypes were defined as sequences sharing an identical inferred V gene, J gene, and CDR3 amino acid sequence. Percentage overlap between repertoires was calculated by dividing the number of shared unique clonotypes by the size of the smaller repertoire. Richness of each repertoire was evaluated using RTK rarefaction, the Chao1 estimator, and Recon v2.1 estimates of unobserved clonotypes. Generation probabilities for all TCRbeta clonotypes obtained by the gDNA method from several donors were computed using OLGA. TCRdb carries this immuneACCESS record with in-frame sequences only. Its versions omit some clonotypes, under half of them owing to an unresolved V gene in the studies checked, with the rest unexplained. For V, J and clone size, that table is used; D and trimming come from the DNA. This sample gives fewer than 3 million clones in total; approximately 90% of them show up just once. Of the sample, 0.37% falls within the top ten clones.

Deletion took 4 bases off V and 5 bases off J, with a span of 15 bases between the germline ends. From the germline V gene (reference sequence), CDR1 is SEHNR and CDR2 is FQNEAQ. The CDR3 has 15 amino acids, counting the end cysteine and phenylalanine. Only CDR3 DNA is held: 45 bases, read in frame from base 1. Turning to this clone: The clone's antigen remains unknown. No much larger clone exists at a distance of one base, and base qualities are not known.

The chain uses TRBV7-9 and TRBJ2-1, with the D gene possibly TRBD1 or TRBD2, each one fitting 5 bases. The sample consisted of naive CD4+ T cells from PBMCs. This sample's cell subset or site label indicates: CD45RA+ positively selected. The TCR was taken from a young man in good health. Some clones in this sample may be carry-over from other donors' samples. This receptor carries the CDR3 CASSSGTPTDNEQFF. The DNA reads TGTGCCAGCAGCTCCGGGACCCCCACTGACAATGAGCAGTTCTTC.